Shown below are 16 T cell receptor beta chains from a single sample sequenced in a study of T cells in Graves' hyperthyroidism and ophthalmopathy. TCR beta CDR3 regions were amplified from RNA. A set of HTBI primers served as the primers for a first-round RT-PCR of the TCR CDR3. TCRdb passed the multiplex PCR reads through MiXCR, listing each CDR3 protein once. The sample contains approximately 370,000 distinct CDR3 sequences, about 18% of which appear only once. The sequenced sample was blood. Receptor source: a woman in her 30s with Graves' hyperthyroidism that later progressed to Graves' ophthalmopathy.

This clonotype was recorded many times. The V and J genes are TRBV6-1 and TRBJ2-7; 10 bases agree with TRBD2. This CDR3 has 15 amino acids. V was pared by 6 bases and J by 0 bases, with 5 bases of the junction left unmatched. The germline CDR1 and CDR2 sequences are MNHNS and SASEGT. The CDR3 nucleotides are TGTGCCAGCAGACCACTAGCGGGAAGCTCCTACGAGCAGTACTTC. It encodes CASRPLAGSSYEQYF.

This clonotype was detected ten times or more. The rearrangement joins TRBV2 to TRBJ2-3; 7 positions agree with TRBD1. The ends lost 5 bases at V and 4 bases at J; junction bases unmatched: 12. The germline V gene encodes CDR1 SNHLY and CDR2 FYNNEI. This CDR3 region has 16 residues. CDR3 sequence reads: CASSPKTGIAADTQYF. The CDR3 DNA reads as TGTGCCAGCAGTCCAAAGACAGGGATCGCTGCAGATACGCAGTATTTT.

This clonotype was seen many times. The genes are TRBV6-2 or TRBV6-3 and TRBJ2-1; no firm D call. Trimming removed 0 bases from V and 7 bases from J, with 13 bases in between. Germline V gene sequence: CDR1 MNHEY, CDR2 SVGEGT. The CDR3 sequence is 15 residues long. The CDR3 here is CASSYSTPRVNEQFF. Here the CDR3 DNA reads TGTGCCAGCAGTTACTCGACACCCCGCGTTAATGAGCAGTTCTTC.

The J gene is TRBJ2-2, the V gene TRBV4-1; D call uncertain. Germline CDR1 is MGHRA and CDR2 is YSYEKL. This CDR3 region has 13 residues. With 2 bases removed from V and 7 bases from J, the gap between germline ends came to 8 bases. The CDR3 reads CASSQRGFGELFF. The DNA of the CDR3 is TGCGCCAGCAGCCAACGTGGGTTCGGGGAGCTGTTTTTT.

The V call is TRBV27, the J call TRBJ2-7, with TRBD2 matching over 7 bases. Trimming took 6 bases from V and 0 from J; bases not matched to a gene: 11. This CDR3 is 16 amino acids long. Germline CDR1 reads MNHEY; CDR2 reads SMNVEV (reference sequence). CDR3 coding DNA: TGTGCCAGCAGATGGAGGCTAGCGGACTCCTCCTACGAGCAGTACTTC. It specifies CASRWRLADSSYEQYF.

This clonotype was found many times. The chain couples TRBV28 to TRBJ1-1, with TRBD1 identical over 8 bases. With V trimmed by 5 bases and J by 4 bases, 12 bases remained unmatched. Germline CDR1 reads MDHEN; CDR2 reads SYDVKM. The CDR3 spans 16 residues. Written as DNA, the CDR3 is TGTGCCAGCAGTAATATAGGGACAGGAGGTCGCACTGAAGCTTTCTTT. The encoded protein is CASSNIGTGGRTEAFF.

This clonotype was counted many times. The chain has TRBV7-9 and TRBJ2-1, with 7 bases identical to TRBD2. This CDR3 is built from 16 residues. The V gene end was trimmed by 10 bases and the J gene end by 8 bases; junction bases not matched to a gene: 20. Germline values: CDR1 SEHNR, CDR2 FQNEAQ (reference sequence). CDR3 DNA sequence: TGTGCCAACCAGCTTATCCTTGGCGGGAGTGGGGATGAGCAGTTCTTC. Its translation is CANQLILGGSGDEQFF. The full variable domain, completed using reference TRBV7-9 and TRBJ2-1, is DTGVSQNPRHKITKRGQNVTFRCDPISEHNRLYWYRQTLGQGPEFLTYFQNEAQLEKSRLLSDRFSAERPKGSFSTLEIQRTEQGDSAMYLCANQLILGGSGDEQFFGPGTRLTVL.

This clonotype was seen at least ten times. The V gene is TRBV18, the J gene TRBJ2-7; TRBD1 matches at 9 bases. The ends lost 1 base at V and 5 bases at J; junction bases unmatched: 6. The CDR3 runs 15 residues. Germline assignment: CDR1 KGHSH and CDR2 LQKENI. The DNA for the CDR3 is TGTGCCAGCTCACCACGAAACAGGGGGCAAAACGAGCAGTACTTC. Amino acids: CASSPRNRGQNEQYF.

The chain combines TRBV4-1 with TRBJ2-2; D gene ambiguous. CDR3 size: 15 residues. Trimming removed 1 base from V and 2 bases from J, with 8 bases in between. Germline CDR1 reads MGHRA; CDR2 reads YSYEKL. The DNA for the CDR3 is TGCGCCAGCAGCCAAGCGTCAGTCAACACCGGGGAGCTGTTTTTT. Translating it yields CASSQASVNTGELFF.

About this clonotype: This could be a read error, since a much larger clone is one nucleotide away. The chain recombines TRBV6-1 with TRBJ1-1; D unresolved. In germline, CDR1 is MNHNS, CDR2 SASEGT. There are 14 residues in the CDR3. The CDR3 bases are TGTGCCAGCTACGAGGACTCCGGGAGTGCTGAAACTTTCTTT. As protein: CASYEDSGSAETFF.

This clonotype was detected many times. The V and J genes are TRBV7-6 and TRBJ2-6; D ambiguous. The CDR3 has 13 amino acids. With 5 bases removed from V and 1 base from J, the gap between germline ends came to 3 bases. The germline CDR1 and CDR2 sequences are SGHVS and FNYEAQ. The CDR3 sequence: CASSNSGANVLTF. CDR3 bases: TGTGCCAGCAGCAATTCTGGGGCCAACGTCCTGACTTTC.

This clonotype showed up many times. The chain's CDR3 is CASSLIGNEQFF. The CDR3 DNA reads as TGTGCCAGCAGCTTGATCGGGAATGAGCAGTTCTTC. The chain couples TRBV11-2 to TRBJ2-1; D not certain. This CDR3 is built from 12 residues. The ends were cut back, 3 bases at V and 7 bases at J, with 7 bases in the middle. Germline loops: CDR1 SGHAT, CDR2 FQNNGV.

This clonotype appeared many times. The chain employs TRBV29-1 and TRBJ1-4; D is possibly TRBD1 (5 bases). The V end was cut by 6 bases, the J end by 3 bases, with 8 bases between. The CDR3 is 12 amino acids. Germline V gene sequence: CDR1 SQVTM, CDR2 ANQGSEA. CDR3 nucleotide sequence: TGCAGCGTACAGGTTGCTAATGAAAAACTGTTTTTT. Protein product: CSVQVANEKLFF.

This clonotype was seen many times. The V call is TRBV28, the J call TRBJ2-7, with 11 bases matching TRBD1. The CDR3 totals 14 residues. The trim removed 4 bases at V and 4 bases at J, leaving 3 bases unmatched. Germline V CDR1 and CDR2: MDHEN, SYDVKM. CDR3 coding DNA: TGTGCCAGCAGTTGGGGGACAGGGGGGTACGAGCAGTACTTC. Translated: CASSWGTGGYEQYF.

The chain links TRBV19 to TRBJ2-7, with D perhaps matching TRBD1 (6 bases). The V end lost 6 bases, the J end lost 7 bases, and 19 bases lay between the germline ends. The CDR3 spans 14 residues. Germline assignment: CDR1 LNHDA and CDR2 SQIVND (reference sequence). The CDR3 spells CASSDGTPTGEQYF. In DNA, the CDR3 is TGTGCCAGTAGCGACGGGACACCCACGGGTGAGCAGTACTTC.

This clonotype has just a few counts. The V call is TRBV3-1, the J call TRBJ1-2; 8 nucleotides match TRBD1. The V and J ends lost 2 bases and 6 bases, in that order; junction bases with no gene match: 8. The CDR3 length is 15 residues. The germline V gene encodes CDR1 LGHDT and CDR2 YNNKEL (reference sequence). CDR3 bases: TGTGCCAGCAGCCAACCTGGACAGGGTTTAGATGGCTACACCTTC. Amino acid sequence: CASSQPGQGLDGYTF. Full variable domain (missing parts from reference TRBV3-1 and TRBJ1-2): DTAVSQTPKYLVTQMGNDKSIKCEQNLGHDTMYWYKQDSKKFLKIMFSYNNKELIINETVPNRFSPKSPDKAHLNLHINSLELGDSAVYFCASSQPGQGLDGYTFGSGTRLTVV.